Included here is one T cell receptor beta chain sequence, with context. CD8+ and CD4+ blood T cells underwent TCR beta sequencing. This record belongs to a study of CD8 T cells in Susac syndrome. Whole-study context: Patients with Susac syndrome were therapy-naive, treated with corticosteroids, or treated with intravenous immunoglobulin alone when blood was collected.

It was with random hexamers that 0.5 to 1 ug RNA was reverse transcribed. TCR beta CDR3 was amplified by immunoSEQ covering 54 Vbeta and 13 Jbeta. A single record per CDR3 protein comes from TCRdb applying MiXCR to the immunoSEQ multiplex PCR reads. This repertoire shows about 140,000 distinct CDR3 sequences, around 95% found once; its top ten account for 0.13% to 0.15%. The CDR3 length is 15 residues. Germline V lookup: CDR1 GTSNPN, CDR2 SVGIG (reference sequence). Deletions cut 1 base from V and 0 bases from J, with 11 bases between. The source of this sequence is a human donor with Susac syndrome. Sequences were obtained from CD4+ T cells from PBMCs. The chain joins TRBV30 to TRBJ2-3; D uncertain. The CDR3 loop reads CAWSEGRPSTDTQYF. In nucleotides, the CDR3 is TGTGCCTGGAGTGAAGGCAGACCTAGCACAGATACGCAGTATTTT.